These T cell receptor beta chains were read from a single sample in a study of regulatory T cells in long-lasting Graves disease. MiXCR, run by TCRdb on the multiplex PCR reads, gives a single entry per CDR3 protein. The sample includes roughly 500,000 distinct CDR3 sequences, approximately 15% of them seen just once. This sample was shared with a second study, whose subject was T cells in Graves' hyperthyroidism and ophthalmopathy.

Material: peripheral blood mononuclear cells (PBMCs), obtained at new diagnosis, from a patient treated with antithyroid drugs. The receptor source for this set is a man aged 25-45 years with Graves disease. Both conserved end residues are part of each CDR3. A D gene is named only where the DNA matches it firmly. A clone size is listed for some rows: how often the clone was seen (once, few, many), or a class if it is expanded.

v_call	cdr3_length	d_call	clone_size	j_call	cdr3_nt	cdr3_aa
TRBV20-1	15	NA	many	TRBJ2-3	TGCAGTGCTAGACCCCTAGCGAGTAGCACAGATACGCAGTATTTT	CSARPLASSTDTQYF
TRBV25-1	15	TRBD2	NA	TRBJ2-7	TGTGCCAGCAGTGACCTAGCGGGAGCTACCTACGAGCAGTACTTC	CASSDLAGATYEQYF
TRBV18	14	NA	many	TRBJ1-1	TGTGCCAGCTCTCTCAACGCAAAGGGCGCTGAAGCTTTCTTT	CASSLNAKGAEAFF
TRBV2	14	TRBD1	many	TRBJ1-1	TGTGCCAGCAAGCCAGGGGGGAAGAACACTGAAGCTTTCTTT	CASKPGGKNTEAFF
TRBV20-1	15	NA	many	TRBJ2-3	TGCAGTGCTAGTTTTGGGGCTAGCGGCACAGATACGCAGTATTTT	CSASFGASGTDTQYF
TRBV6-1	13	TRBD1	few	TRBJ2-1	TGTGCCAGCAGTCAGGACAGGGGGCATGAGCAGTTCTTC	CASSQDRGHEQFF
TRBV27	14	NA	few	TRBJ1-4	TGTGCCAGCAGTTTAAATCCTCTGGGTGAAAAACTGTTTTTT	CASSLNPLGEKLFF
TRBV5-1	15	TRBD1	few	TRBJ2-1	TGCGCCAGCACCACAGGGACAGGGAGAGGCGATGAGCAGTTCTTC	CASTTGTGRGDEQFF
TRBV18	15	NA	few	TRBJ2-5	TGTGCCAGCTCACCTTCACAGGGAAGGAAGGAGACCCAGTACTTC	CASSPSQGRKETQYF
TRBV2	13	NA	many	TRBJ2-7	TGTGCCAGCAGTGGCCGTGGGGCTTACGAGCAGTACTTC	CASSGRGAYEQYF
TRBV3-1	14	NA	few	TRBJ1-2	TGTGCCAGCAGCCAAGTCCAGGGCGGATCTGGCTACACCTTC	CASSQVQGGSGYTF
TRBV12-3/TRBV12-4	13	NA	many	TRBJ1-3	TGTGCCAGCAGTCTCTACTCTGGAAACACCATATATTTT	CASSLYSGNTIYF
TRBV19	15	NA	NA	TRBJ2-1	TGTGCCAGTAATTCCCGGGCCAGCTCCTACAATGAGCAGTTCTTC	CASNSRASSYNEQFF
TRBV6-1	15	TRBD1	NA	TRBJ1-5	TGTGCCAGCGGTAGGACAGGGGATAGCAATCAGCCCCAGCATTTT	CASGRTGDSNQPQHF
TRBV19	20	NA	few	TRBJ2-1	TGTGCCAGTAGTATCTGGCGAATTACGGGGGGCGCGATGTCCTACAATGAGCAGTTCTTC	CASSIWRITGGAMSYNEQFF
TRBV20-1	17	NA	NA	TRBJ1-2	TGCAGAAATAGTAAACAGGGTTTGGGTGGCTGTGACTATGGCTACACCTTC	CRNSKQGLGGCDYGYTF
TRBV2	17	TRBD2	many	TRBJ2-7	TGTGCCAGCACCTACCCCGGACTAGCGGGATACGGCTACGAGCAGTACTTC	CASTYPGLAGYGYEQYF
TRBV20-1	12	NA	few	TRBJ1-1	TGCAGTGCTAGGTTAGGGAACACTGAAGCTTTCTTT	CSARLGNTEAFF
TRBV5-5	17	TRBD2	NA	TRBJ2-2	TGTGCCAGCAGCCAAGGGACTAGCGGGGCGAACACCGGGGAGCTGTTTTTT	CASSQGTSGANTGELFF
TRBV11-3	13	NA	many	TRBJ2-1	TGTGCCAGCAGCTCCCGGGAGAAGGGTGAGCAGTTCTTC	CASSSREKGEQFF
TRBV18	16	TRBD1	many	TRBJ2-7	TGTGCCAGCTCACCAAGACAGGGACCCATCGGCCACGAGCAGTACTTC	CASSPRQGPIGHEQYF
TRBV27	13	NA	NA	TRBJ2-7	TGTGCCAGCGGAAAAGACAGCTCCTACGAGCAGTACTTC	CASGKDSSYEQYF
TRBV27	14	NA	many	TRBJ2-1	TGTGCCAGCAGAAGTGAGGGGGGGGACAATGAGCAGTTCTTC	CASRSEGGDNEQFF
TRBV27	18	TRBD1	NA	TRBJ1-5	TGTGCCAGCAGTTCCGGGACAGGGAGACTCTATAGCAATCAGCCCCAGCATTTT	CASSSGTGRLYSNQPQHF
TRBV27	14	TRBD1	NA	TRBJ1-1	TGTGCCAGCAGTCCGACAGGGACCTCGCTTCAGGCTTTCTTT	CASSPTGTSLQAFF
TRBV6-1	14	NA	NA	TRBJ1-6	TGTGCCAGCAGACCTTCCACGAGGAATTCACCCCTCCACTTT	CASRPSTRNSPLHF
TRBV9	15	TRBD2	few	TRBJ2-5	TGTGCCAGCAGCGCCTCTAGCGGGAGAACAGAGACCCAGTACTTC	CASSASSGRTETQYF
TRBV29-1	12	TRBD1	NA	TRBJ1-6	TGCAGCGTTGTCACGCAGACAGGGCGGCCTCACTTT	CSVVTQTGRPHF
TRBV18	12	NA	many	TRBJ1-2	TGTGCCAGCTTACCGGTAGAGAATGGCTACACCTTC	CASLPVENGYTF
TRBV29-1	14	NA	NA	TRBJ2-5	TGCAGCGTTGAAGAAATAAGGCACCAAGAGACCCAGTACTTC	CSVEEIRHQETQYF
TRBV4-1	16	NA	NA	TRBJ2-3	TGCGCCAGCAGCCATCCCGGGACAACTAGGGCAGATACGCAGTATTTT	CASSHPGTTRADTQYF
TRBV6-5	16	TRBD1	many	TRBJ2-7	TGTGCCAGCAGTTTTCCTCCTTACAGGGACAGCTACGAGCAGTACTTC	CASSFPPYRDSYEQYF
TRBV12-3/TRBV12-4	11	NA	many	TRBJ2-7	TGTGCCAGCAGTCACAACTACGAGCAGTACTTC	CASSHNYEQYF
TRBV4-1	17	TRBD2	NA	TRBJ2-7	TGCGCCAGCAGCCAAGATCTCAAGCGGGAGTACTCCTACGAGCAGTACTTC	CASSQDLKREYSYEQYF
TRBV12-3/TRBV12-4	16	NA	many	TRBJ1-3	TGTGCCAGCAACCGAAGGGACGGATACTCTGGAAACACCATATATTTT	CASNRRDGYSGNTIYF
TRBV29-1	15	TRBD2	few	TRBJ2-3	TGCAGCGTTGAAGGGTGGAGCGGGAGAACAGATACGCAGTATTTT	CSVEGWSGRTDTQYF
TRBV27	14	TRBD2	many	TRBJ2-1	TGTGCCAGCAGTTTTCTAGCGGGGGACAATGAGCAGTTCTTC	CASSFLAGDNEQFF
TRBV5-1	15	NA	NA	TRBJ2-7	TGCGCCAGCAGCTTGGGACAGGACATTTACTACGAGCAGTACTTC	CASSLGQDIYYEQYF
TRBV7-2	16	NA	many	TRBJ2-3	TGTGCCAGCAGCTTAGGCCCTAGCGTTAGCACAGATACGCAGTATTTT	CASSLGPSVSTDTQYF
TRBV20-1	12	NA	many	TRBJ2-7	TGCAGTGCGCAGGGAGGACCCTACGAGCAGTACTTC	CSAQGGPYEQYF